The present T cell receptor (beta chain) was sequenced within a study of early T cells in non-severe SARS-CoV-2 infection. This CDR3 has 13 amino acids. V was cut by 1 base and J by 3 bases, with 6 bases left in between. CDR1 is SGHNT and CDR2 is YENEEA in the germline V gene. Many counts were recorded for this clonotype. TCRdb itself ran the 5' RACE reads through MiXCR, one entry per CDR3 protein. The sample consists of approximately 65,000 distinct CDR3 sequences, about an eighth of them appearing once. This TCR came from an adult who was a healthcare worker with PCR-confirmed SARS-CoV-2 infection or an uninfected control (not recorded which). The sample comprised whole blood. The V gene is TRBV11-3, the J gene TRBJ1-1; D gene ambiguous. CDR3 sequence (DNA): TGTGCCAGCAGCTTAGTTCCAGACACTGAAGCTTTCTTT. Protein: CASSLVPDTEAFF.